This is a list of T cell receptor beta chains from one sample in a study of OX40 agonist ivuxolimab in advanced cancers. Sequencing was performed with immunoSEQ multiplex PCR; in TCRdb, only in-frame clones are kept and a portion is missing. This table holds some 35,000 clones, under 90% found once. The sample was CD4+ or CD8+ T cells sorted from blood, taken in a trial of the OX40 agonist ivuxolimab. All receptors come from an adult with an advanced solid tumor such as melanoma, head and neck, liver or kidney cancer. Each CDR3 is given with its conserved first and last residue. The order of the fields is clone size, V gene, D gene, J gene, CDR3 protein, CDR3 DNA. A D gene is named only where the DNA matches it firmly. Clone size is stated in some rows and not others, as once, few, many or a class when expanded.

clone_size: -
v_call: TRBV6-1
d_call: -
j_call: TRBJ2-3
cdr3_aa: CASSWWGGGTDTQYF
cdr3_nt: TGTGCCAGCAGTTGGTGGGGCGGGGGCACAGATACGCAGTATTTT

clone_size: -
v_call: TRBV9
d_call: TRBD2
j_call: TRBJ2-5
cdr3_aa: CASSVGGAGGPQETQYF
cdr3_nt: TGTGCCAGCAGCGTAGGGGGAGCGGGGGGACCCCAAGAGACCCAGTACTTC

clone_size: -
v_call: TRBV27
d_call: -
j_call: TRBJ1-1
cdr3_aa: CASALEGGTTEAFF
cdr3_nt: TGTGCCAGCGCCCTAGAAGGGGGGACCACTGAAGCTTTCTTT

clone_size: -
v_call: TRBV6-1
d_call: -
j_call: TRBJ2-7
cdr3_aa: CASSEAPGLGYEQYF
cdr3_nt: TGTGCCAGCAGTGAAGCGCCAGGGTTGGGTTACGAGCAGTACTTC

clone_size: -
v_call: TRBV15
d_call: -
j_call: TRBJ2-6
cdr3_aa: CATSRDRGSGANVLTF
cdr3_nt: TGTGCCACCAGCAGAGATAGGGGATCTGGGGCCAACGTCCTGACTTTC

clone_size: -
v_call: TRBV9
d_call: -
j_call: TRBJ2-7
cdr3_aa: CASSVGWGSEEQYF
cdr3_nt: TGTGCCAGCAGCGTAGGGTGGGGCTCGGAAGAGCAGTACTTC

clone_size: -
v_call: TRBV7-9
d_call: -
j_call: TRBJ2-1
cdr3_aa: CASSDDPGAPYNEQFF
cdr3_nt: TGTGCCAGCAGCGACGACCCGGGGGCTCCCTACAATGAGCAGTTCTTC

clone_size: -
v_call: TRBV28
d_call: TRBD1
j_call: TRBJ2-3
cdr3_aa: CASSLDGTGDTQYF
cdr3_nt: TGTGCCAGCAGTTTAGACGGGACAGGGGATACGCAGTATTTT

clone_size: -
v_call: TRBV28
d_call: TRBD2
j_call: TRBJ2-1
cdr3_aa: CASSFGLAGNNEQFF
cdr3_nt: TGTGCCAGCAGTTTCGGACTAGCGGGAAACAATGAGCAGTTCTTC

clone_size: -
v_call: TRBV19
d_call: -
j_call: TRBJ2-7
cdr3_aa: CASSGGPLYEQYF
cdr3_nt: TGTGCCAGTAGCGGGGGGCCACTCTACGAGCAGTACTTC

clone_size: few
v_call: TRBV4-2
d_call: TRBD2
j_call: TRBJ2-1
cdr3_aa: CASSQDGTSGGGRYNEQFF
cdr3_nt: TGTGCCAGCAGCCAAGATGGGACTAGCGGGGGGGGGAGGTACAATGAGCAGTTCTTC

clone_size: -
v_call: TRBV19
d_call: -
j_call: TRBJ1-5
cdr3_aa: CASSPSGGQNQPQHF
cdr3_nt: TGTGCCAGTAGTCCCTCCGGGGGGCAGAATCAGCCCCAGCATTTT

clone_size: -
v_call: TRBV11-3
d_call: TRBD1
j_call: TRBJ2-7
cdr3_aa: CASSLAGGQGTYEQYF
cdr3_nt: TGTGCCAGCAGCTTAGCTGGCGGACAGGGTACTTACGAGCAGTACTTC

clone_size: -
v_call: TRBV11-2
d_call: -
j_call: TRBJ2-5
cdr3_aa: CASSPRGLVSRSSQYF
cdr3_nt: TGTGCCAGCAGCCCCAGGGGCTTAGTATCTCGAAGTTCCCAGTACTTC

clone_size: -
v_call: TRBV28
d_call: TRBD2
j_call: TRBJ2-1
cdr3_aa: CASRILAGGYNEQFF
cdr3_nt: TGTGCCAGCAGAATACTAGCGGGGGGTTACAATGAGCAGTTCTTC

clone_size: -
v_call: TRBV9
d_call: TRBD1
j_call: TRBJ2-2
cdr3_aa: CASSDYRGKNTGELFF
cdr3_nt: TGTGCCAGCAGCGATTACAGGGGCAAGAACACCGGGGAGCTGTTTTTT

clone_size: -
v_call: TRBV7-9
d_call: -
j_call: TRBJ2-7
cdr3_aa: CASSFDSYEQYF
cdr3_nt: TGTGCCAGCAGTTTTGACTCCTACGAGCAGTACTTC

clone_size: -
v_call: TRBV6-6
d_call: -
j_call: TRBJ1-5
cdr3_aa: CASSYVTSNQPQHF
cdr3_nt: TGTGCCAGCAGTTACGTGACGAGCAATCAGCCCCAGCATTTT

clone_size: once
v_call: TRBV28
d_call: -
j_call: TRBJ2-4
cdr3_aa: CASRTGTPPKNIQYF
cdr3_nt: TGTGCCAGCAGAACCGGGACACCTCCCAAAAACATTCAGTACTTC

clone_size: -
v_call: TRBV7-3
d_call: TRBD2
j_call: TRBJ2-3
cdr3_aa: CASTLAGGSASTDTQYF
cdr3_nt: TGTGCCAGCACCTTAGCGGGGGGTTCCGCTAGCACAGATACGCAGTATTTT

clone_size: -
v_call: TRBV28
d_call: -
j_call: TRBJ2-4
cdr3_aa: CASNRGNIQYF
cdr3_nt: TGTGCCAGCAATCGCGGAAACATTCAGTACTTC

clone_size: -
v_call: TRBV10-2
d_call: TRBD1
j_call: TRBJ2-5
cdr3_aa: CASRVGTGGVRETQYF
cdr3_nt: TGCGCCAGCAGGGTCGGGACAGGGGGTGTGCGAGAGACCCAGTACTTC

clone_size: -
v_call: TRBV29-1
d_call: TRBD2
j_call: TRBJ2-3
cdr3_aa: CSVGGTSSVDTQYF
cdr3_nt: TGCAGCGTTGGGGGGACTAGCAGTGTGGATACGCAGTATTTT

clone_size: -
v_call: TRBV6-1
d_call: TRBD1
j_call: TRBJ2-1
cdr3_aa: CASSLGQGGNGQFF
cdr3_nt: TGTGCCAGCAGCCTAGGACAGGGGGGTAACGGGCAGTTCTTC

clone_size: -
v_call: TRBV27
d_call: -
j_call: TRBJ1-3
cdr3_aa: CASSLSSRRDTIYF
cdr3_nt: TGTGCCAGCAGTTTATCTAGCAGACGGGACACCATATATTTT

clone_size: -
v_call: TRBV28
d_call: -
j_call: TRBJ2-7
cdr3_aa: CASSLSGSLRYEQYF
cdr3_nt: TGTGCCAGCAGTTTATCCGGTTCCCTCCGATACGAGCAGTACTTC

clone_size: -
v_call: TRBV4-1
d_call: TRBD1
j_call: TRBJ2-7
cdr3_aa: CASSLRQGASYEQYF
cdr3_nt: TGCGCCAGCAGCCTACGACAGGGGGCCTCCTACGAGCAGTACTTC

clone_size: -
v_call: TRBV7-9
d_call: TRBD1
j_call: TRBJ1-1
cdr3_aa: CASSTGGTEAFF
cdr3_nt: TGTGCCAGCAGTACAGGGGGCACTGAAGCTTTCTTT

clone_size: -
v_call: TRBV4-1
d_call: -
j_call: TRBJ2-7
cdr3_aa: CASSQEGGPYEQYF
cdr3_nt: TGCGCCAGCAGCCAAGAAGGGGGTCCCTACGAGCAGTACTTC

clone_size: -
v_call: TRBV11-2
d_call: -
j_call: TRBJ2-7
cdr3_aa: CASSLARGSYEQYF
cdr3_nt: TGTGCCAGCAGCTTAGCTCGCGGATCCTACGAGCAGTACTTC

clone_size: -
v_call: TRBV5-6
d_call: -
j_call: TRBJ2-7
cdr3_aa: CASSLGPQEDSYEQYF
cdr3_nt: TGTGCCAGCAGCTTGGGGCCCCAGGAGGACTCCTACGAGCAGTACTTC

clone_size: once
v_call: TRBV28
d_call: -
j_call: TRBJ1-2
cdr3_aa: CASKYPGANYGYTF
cdr3_nt: TGTGCCAGCAAATACCCCGGGGCGAACTATGGCTACACCTTC

clone_size: -
v_call: TRBV28
d_call: TRBD1
j_call: TRBJ1-1
cdr3_aa: CASALGTGGGGAFF
cdr3_nt: TGTGCCAGCGCCCTAGGGACAGGGGGCGGTGGAGCTTTCTTT

clone_size: -
v_call: TRBV10-3
d_call: -
j_call: TRBJ2-7
cdr3_aa: CAISESQGSAYEQYF
cdr3_nt: TGTGCCATCAGTGAGTCCCAGGGGAGCGCCTACGAGCAGTACTTC

clone_size: -
v_call: TRBV10-1
d_call: -
j_call: TRBJ2-5
cdr3_aa: CASSESGEIGTQYF
cdr3_nt: TGCGCCAGCAGTGAGTCTGGGGAAATTGGGACCCAGTACTTC

clone_size: -
v_call: TRBV11-3
d_call: TRBD1
j_call: TRBJ2-7
cdr3_aa: CASSLAGTGVVDYEQYF
cdr3_nt: TGTGCCAGCAGCTTAGCGGGGACAGGGGTTGTCGACTACGAGCAGTACTTC

clone_size: few
v_call: TRBV19
d_call: -
j_call: TRBJ2-7
cdr3_aa: CASSIGDGNYEQYF
cdr3_nt: TGTGCCAGTAGTATAGGGGACGGCAACTACGAGCAGTACTTC

clone_size: -
v_call: TRBV4-2
d_call: -
j_call: TRBJ2-1
cdr3_aa: CASSQEAVRNEQFF
cdr3_nt: TGTGCCAGCAGCCAAGAAGCGGTACGGAATGAGCAGTTCTTC

clone_size: -
v_call: TRBV27
d_call: TRBD1
j_call: TRBJ2-7
cdr3_aa: CASTLSAGTGAYEQYF
cdr3_nt: TGTGCCAGCACTTTATCGGCCGGGACAGGGGCCTACGAGCAGTACTTC

clone_size: -
v_call: TRBV4-1
d_call: -
j_call: TRBJ1-5
cdr3_aa: CASSQAGVYNQPQHF
cdr3_nt: TGCGCCAGCAGCCAAGCAGGTGTTTACAATCAGCCCCAGCATTTT

clone_size: -
v_call: TRBV27
d_call: TRBD1
j_call: TRBJ2-6
cdr3_aa: CASSLFSWTGPSSGANVLTF
cdr3_nt: TGTGCCAGCAGTTTATTCTCGTGGACAGGGCCCTCCTCTGGGGCCAACGTCCTGACTTTC

clone_size: -
v_call: TRBV27
d_call: TRBD1
j_call: TRBJ1-2
cdr3_aa: CASSPSPGTGVYGYTF
cdr3_nt: TGTGCCAGCAGTCCCTCCCCCGGGACAGGTGTCTATGGCTACACCTTC

clone_size: few
v_call: TRBV7-6
d_call: TRBD1
j_call: TRBJ2-7
cdr3_aa: CASRLDRGYEQYF
cdr3_nt: TGTGCCAGCAGGCTGGACAGGGGCTACGAGCAGTACTTC

clone_size: few
v_call: TRBV4-3
d_call: -
j_call: TRBJ2-7
cdr3_aa: CASSQDPTYEQYF
cdr3_nt: TGCGCCAGCAGCCAAGACCCCACCTACGAGCAGTACTTC

clone_size: -
v_call: TRBV6-5
d_call: -
j_call: TRBJ2-7
cdr3_aa: CASSWAGSSSYEQYF
cdr3_nt: TGTGCCAGCAGCTGGGCCGGGTCTAGCTCCTACGAGCAGTACTTC

clone_size: -
v_call: TRBV18
d_call: -
j_call: TRBJ2-2
cdr3_aa: CASSSFEGRIGDRRPGELFF
cdr3_nt: TGTGCCAGCTCATCATTTGAAGGGCGGATCGGGGACCGGCGGCCCGGGGAGCTGTTTTTT

clone_size: -
v_call: TRBV7-8
d_call: -
j_call: TRBJ1-5
cdr3_aa: CASSPPAGTGQPQHF
cdr3_nt: TGTGCCAGCAGCCCTCCAGCAGGGACGGGTCAGCCCCAGCATTTT

clone_size: few
v_call: TRBV7-9
d_call: -
j_call: TRBJ2-3
cdr3_aa: CASSSPGLYDTDTQYF
cdr3_nt: TGTGCCAGCAGCTCCCCAGGGCTTTACGACACAGATACGCAGTATTTT

clone_size: -
v_call: TRBV4-1
d_call: -
j_call: TRBJ1-4
cdr3_aa: CASSQAGPREKLFF
cdr3_nt: TGCGCCAGCAGCCAGGCCGGGCCCAGAGAAAAACTGTTTTTT

clone_size: -
v_call: TRBV10-3
d_call: -
j_call: TRBJ2-3
cdr3_aa: CAISDPDTPSTDTQYF
cdr3_nt: TGTGCCATCAGTGACCCAGACACACCGAGCACAGATACGCAGTATTTT

clone_size: medium-sized
v_call: TRBV11-3
d_call: -
j_call: TRBJ2-7
cdr3_aa: CASSSRLVDEQYF
cdr3_nt: TGTGCCAGCAGCTCACGACTAGTCGACGAGCAGTACTTC

clone_size: -
v_call: TRBV6-5
d_call: -
j_call: TRBJ2-1
cdr3_aa: CASSYSTGREQFF
cdr3_nt: TGTGCCAGCAGTTACTCGACTGGTCGTGAGCAGTTCTTC

clone_size: once
v_call: TRBV28
d_call: -
j_call: TRBJ1-2
cdr3_aa: CAYTREGNYGYTF
cdr3_nt: TGTGCCTACACAAGGGAGGGTAACTATGGCTACACCTTC

clone_size: -
v_call: TRBV5-1
d_call: -
j_call: TRBJ2-5
cdr3_aa: CASSLLTETQYF
cdr3_nt: TGCGCCAGCAGCTTGCTAACGGAGACCCAGTACTTC